Each of the 17 T cell receptor beta chains below was sequenced from the same sample in a study of T cells in localized non-small cell lung cancer (dated by TCRdb to about 2020). Receptors were amplified or captured by the immunoSEQ multiplex PCR assay. Imported from immuneACCESS, the table was reduced by TCRdb to in-frame sequences with V and J called. These copies leave out some clones; in studies compared against another copy, an unresolved V gene accounts for under half, and the cause of the remainder is not known. This sample has about 11,000 clones in its table, and roughly 84% of those were observed once. Approximately 23% of the sample comes from the top ten. Here the sequenced sample was peripheral blood, taken before any cancer treatment. These receptor sequences come from a male donor older than 55 with stage I lung adenocarcinoma.

V is TRBV7-9 and J is TRBJ2-5; D is perhaps TRBD1 or TRBD2 (6 bases each). The germline gives CDR1 SEHNR, CDR2 FQNEAQ (reference sequence). The V and J ends lost 4 bases and 4 bases respectively, with 13 bases between them. The length of the CDR3 is 14 residues. CDR3 protein: CASSSPGAGETQYF. The CDR3 nucleotides are TGTGCCAGCAGCTCCCCGGGGGCAGGAGAGACCCAGTACTTC.

The sample holds one count of this clone. The chain employs TRBV10-3 and TRBJ1-1; the match to TRBD1 covers 7 bases. Trimming took 3 bases from V and 6 from J; bases not matched to a gene: 7. This CDR3 is 14 amino acids long. Looked up from germline, CDR1 is ENHRY and CDR2 is SYGVKD. The CDR3 DNA reads TGTGCCATCAGTGAAAGGGAGGGGGCATCTGAAGCTTTCTTT. This sequence encodes CAISEREGASEAFF.

The rearrangement uses TRBV7-9 and TRBJ2-1; a weak D match, TRBD2 (5 bases). Germline V CDR1 and CDR2: SEHNR, FQNEAQ (reference sequence). Trimming took 3 bases from V and 1 from J, leaving 13 bases between them. This CDR3 spans 16 amino acids. CDR3 DNA sequence: TGTGCCAGCAGCTTCTCGGTAGACTATTCCTACAATGAGCAGTTCTTC. Its translation is CASSFSVDYSYNEQFF. The whole variable domain, remainder taken from reference TRBV7-9 and TRBJ2-1, is DTGVSQNPRHKITKRGQNVTFRCDPISEHNRLYWYRQTLGQGPEFLTYFQNEAQLEKSRLLSDRFSAERPKGSFSTLEIQRTEQGDSAMYLCASSFSVDYSYNEQFFGPGTRLTVL.

The gene calls are TRBV6-5 and TRBJ2-2; 7 bases fit TRBD1. Trimming cost V 5 bases and J 6 bases; bases outside gene matches: 6. The CDR3 covers 14 residues. Per germline, CDR1 MNHEY and CDR2 SVGAGI. Here the CDR3 reads CASSATGWSGELFF. Written as DNA, the CDR3 is TGTGCCAGCAGTGCGACAGGGTGGTCCGGGGAGCTGTTTTTT.

This clone was counted once. The chain carries TRBV6-6 and TRBJ2-7, with D possibly being TRBD2 (7 bases). This CDR3 comprises 13 residues. Germline V gives CDR1 MNHNY, CDR2 SVGAGI (reference sequence). V was clipped by 7 bases and J by 2 bases, with 12 bases between them. CDR3 bases: TGTGCCAGCATGCGGGGGCTCACCTACGAGCAGTACTTC. The encoded protein is CASMRGLTYEQYF.

The CDR3 DNA is TGTGCCAGCAGCCAAGCGGGACTAGCGGGGATGACCGGGGAGCTGTTTTTT. As protein: CASSQAGLAGMTGELFF. The chain couples TRBV4-2 to TRBJ2-2, with 13 bases matching TRBD2. Germline V gives CDR1 LGHNA, CDR2 YNFKEQ. The CDR3 sequence is 17 residues long. V lost 1 base, J lost 5 bases, and 4 bases stayed unmatched.

The gene calls are TRBV6-1 and TRBJ2-4, with a weak D call TRBD2 (6 bases). The germline V gene has CDR1 MNHNS and CDR2 SASEGT. The V gene lost 0 bases and the J gene lost 10 bases, with 10 bases spanning the gap. The CDR3 consists of 13 residues. The CDR3 spells CASSEAPTRIQYF. The CDR3 nucleotides read TGTGCCAGCAGTGAAGCTCCGACTAGAATTCAGTACTTC.

The chain uses TRBV11-3 and TRBJ1-3, with D perhaps TRBD1 (5 bases). Germline CDR1 is SGHNT and CDR2 is YENEEA. The CDR3 covers 13 residues. V lost 3 bases and J 8 bases, leaving 11 bases between the germline ends. The CDR3 loop is CASSFSQGDTIYF. The DNA for the CDR3 is TGTGCCAGCAGCTTCTCCCAGGGAGACACCATATATTTT.

Comment on this clone: At one boundary the junction diverges from the germline segment, which might be a read error. The chain combines TRBV5-1 with TRBJ2-5; the D gene could be TRBD1 or TRBD2 (7 bases each). CDR3 length equals 13 residues. CDR1 is SGHRS, CDR2 YFSETQ, per germline. CDR3 sequence reads: CASRTGAGEIQYF. CDR3 nucleotides: TGCGCCAGCCGAACAGGGGCGGGAGAGATCCAGTACTTC.

This chain uses TRBV28 with TRBJ1-3, with D possibly being TRBD1 (6 bases). The ends were cut back, 5 bases at V and 0 bases at J, with 14 bases in the middle. The CDR3 loop spans 16 amino acids. The germline V gene encodes CDR1 MDHEN and CDR2 SYDVKM. CDR3 loop: CASSPPDSRSGNTIYF. For the CDR3, the DNA is TGTGCCAGCAGTCCCCCGGACAGCCGCTCTGGAAACACCATATATTTT.

The rearrangement joins TRBV4-3 to TRBJ1-2, with unresolved D. The CDR3 spans 15 residues. Germline V gene sequence: CDR1 LGHNA, CDR2 YSLEER. V was clipped by 1 base and J by 4 bases, with 13 bases between them. CDR3 sequence reads: CASSQGASLTYGYTF. As DNA, the CDR3 is TGCGCCAGCAGCCAAGGAGCCAGCTTAACCTATGGCTACACCTTC.

The J gene is TRBJ1-2, the V gene TRBV11-2, with D uncertain. The germline V and J ends were trimmed by 0 bases and 5 bases, with 10 bases remaining between them. This CDR3 is built from 14 residues. Germline CDR1 SGHAT, CDR2 FQNNGV. In DNA, the CDR3 is TGTGCCAGCAGCTTAGATGCCGGGCAGTATGGCTACACCTTC. Amino acid sequence: CASSLDAGQYGYTF.

The J gene is TRBJ1-1, the V gene TRBV5-6; tentatively, D is TRBD1 (5 bases). The CDR3 consists of 12 residues. Trimming took off 4 bases at V and 10 bases at J, with 14 bases between the two ends. Germline-derived CDR1 and CDR2 are SGHDT and YYEEEE. CDR3 in DNA: TGTGCCAGCAGCGGGGACGTGCGTGGAGCTTTCTTT. Amino acid sequence: CASSGDVRGAFF.

The chain has TRBV4-1 and TRBJ1-2, with D maybe TRBD1 (6 bases). V was pared by 0 bases and J by 8 bases, with 16 bases between. CDR1 is MGHRA and CDR2 is YSYEKL in the germline V gene. The CDR3 loop spans 15 amino acids. The CDR3 sequence: CASSQDVDRAKGYTF. DNA for the CDR3: TGCGCCAGCAGCCAAGATGTGGACAGAGCCAAAGGCTACACCTTC.

The chain has TRBV7-8 and TRBJ2-7; D unclear. Germline CDR1 SGHVS, CDR2 FQNEAQ. There are 15 residues in the CDR3. V was trimmed by 5 bases and J by 0 bases, leaving 14 bases between them. The CDR3 DNA follows: TGTGCCAGCAGCCCTAGACGTCAGTCCTCCTACGAGCAGTACTTC. It is translated as CASSPRRQSSYEQYF.

The chain carries TRBV5-1 and TRBJ1-5; D possibly corresponds to TRBD1 (6 bases). The germline CDR1 and CDR2 sequences are SGHRS and YFSETQ. Trimming pared 3 bases from V and 3 bases from J, leaving 16 bases between. The CDR3 consists of 16 residues. CDR3 sequence: CASSSGEGGVNQPQHF. CDR3 nucleotides: TGCGCCAGCAGCTCGGGGGAAGGGGGTGTCAATCAGCCCCAGCATTTT.

The gene calls are TRBV6-6 and TRBJ1-2; D perhaps matches TRBD1 (6 bases). This CDR3 has 13 residues. The germline gives CDR1 MNHNY, CDR2 SVGAGI (reference sequence). The V gene lost 3 bases and the J gene lost 10 bases, with 15 bases spanning the gap. The CDR3 DNA reads TGTGCCAGCAGTTATGAGGACAGAAATACCTACACCTTC. Protein: CASSYEDRNTYTF.